Listed below are T cell receptor beta chains from one sample, sequenced in a study of CD8 T cells in ankylosing spondylitis. TCRdb re-called the 5' RACE reads with MiXCR, one entry per CDR3 protein. This sample yields 150,000 to 200,000 distinct CDR3 sequences, of which around 13% are seen a single time; about 17% belongs to the top ten. Material for sequencing was blood, either unsorted or a sorted T cell fraction (not recorded which). The receptors derive from a male donor with ankylosing spondylitis or in good health (not recorded which). Each CDR3 is given with its conserved first and last residue. The order of the fields is J gene, V gene, CDR3 protein.

>TRBJ2-7|TRBV6-1
CASGPGLAANPSSF
>TRBJ2-3|TRBV25-1
CASSVTGMGDTQYF
>TRBJ2-5|TRBV5-1
CASSHGIEETQYF
>TRBJ2-1|TRBV5-6
CASTLFSSVGNEQFF
>TRBJ1-1|TRBV20-1
CSARDPTTPSEAFF
>TRBJ2-2|TRBV12-3/TRBV12-4
CASSPDRVGAGELFF
>TRBJ2-5|TRBV20-1
CSAPPTSGETQYF
>TRBJ2-1|TRBV6-5
CASSYLQSSYNEQFF
>TRBJ2-3|TRBV7-2
CASSVGLADTDTQYF
>TRBJ1-1|TRBV6-1
CASTPDGLNTEAFF
>TRBJ2-1|TRBV4-1
CASSLLTSSNEQFF
>TRBJ2-2|TRBV14
CASSQPTGTTNTGELFF
>TRBJ2-5|TRBV29-1
CSVGGSHYQETQYF
>TRBJ2-1|TRBV12-3/TRBV12-4
CASSFGGSFYNEQFF
>TRBJ1-6|TRBV5-6
CASTHWGGSPLHF
>TRBJ2-1|TRBV9
CASSTSESSYNEQFF
>TRBJ1-2|TRBV20-1
CSASGTYLSYTF
>TRBJ2-1|TRBV11-2
CASSLDLVGEDEQFF
>TRBJ2-7|TRBV9
CASSVDRAGDEQYF
>TRBJ2-1|TRBV7-9
CASISGTSYNEQFF
>TRBJ2-5|TRBV29-1
CSVDPINQETQYF
>TRBJ1-6|TRBV10-1
CASSEIGAGSPLHF
>TRBJ2-7|TRBV12-3/TRBV12-4
CASRERASSHEQYF
>TRBJ2-3|TRBV14
CASSQVSVLFTDTQYF
>TRBJ2-3|TRBV9
CASSAYSTDTQYF
>TRBJ2-3|TRBV12-3/TRBV12-4
CASSPRQDLTDTQYF
>TRBJ2-1|TRBV6-4
CASSDGDSYNEQFF
>TRBJ2-6|TRBV4-1
CASSLGQGLGANVLTF
>TRBJ1-1|TRBV4-1
CASSQGDRVVTEAFF
>TRBJ2-7|TRBV3-1
CASSQDWGISYEQYF
>TRBJ2-2|TRBV9
CASSDEPGELFF
>TRBJ2-7|TRBV6-5
CASSYYDQGNYEQYF
>TRBJ2-6|TRBV2
CASSEQVDGGTGANVLTF
>TRBJ2-7|TRBV4-2
CASSQGMEQYF
>TRBJ1-1|TRBV20-1
CSARDRTGPEAFF
>TRBJ2-2|TRBV6-1
CASRATSGMTGELFF
>TRBJ1-1|TRBV29-1
CSANERGVYTEAFF
>TRBJ2-5|TRBV10-2
CASSEFQGGEETQYF
>TRBJ2-1|TRBV7-9
CASSPTRTNEQFF
>TRBJ1-1|TRBV30
CAWSVSKNTEAFF
>TRBJ2-7|TRBV2
CASSGRDSLEQYF
>TRBJ2-1|TRBV7-9
CASSGDSGVNEQFF
>TRBJ2-7|TRBV6-2/TRBV6-3
CASSYFGGSYEQYF
>TRBJ1-4|TRBV15
CATSRGRSPGTEKLFF
>TRBJ2-3|TRBV3-1
CASSQWTSGPSTDTQYF
>TRBJ2-3|TRBV5-1
CASTTGDGPDTQYF
>TRBJ2-1|TRBV12-3/TRBV12-4
CASSLTGGEQFF
>TRBJ1-2|TRBV27
CASSSLLPGNGYTF
>TRBJ2-7|TRBV12-5
CASGLVRAEAYREQYF
>TRBJ2-1|TRBV15
CATSSVESMVAGAGEQFF
>TRBJ2-5|TRBV7-8
CASNPAGSETQYF
>TRBJ2-1|TRBV27
CASSPGTRRYNEQFF
>TRBJ2-7|TRBV5-8
CASSRGTGRAYEQYF
>TRBJ2-5|TRBV6-4
CASSGLPQSFKTQYF
>TRBJ1-2|TRBV6-5
CASSYSIYPTEDYGYTF
>TRBJ2-3|TRBV7-2
CASSFSRTDTQYF